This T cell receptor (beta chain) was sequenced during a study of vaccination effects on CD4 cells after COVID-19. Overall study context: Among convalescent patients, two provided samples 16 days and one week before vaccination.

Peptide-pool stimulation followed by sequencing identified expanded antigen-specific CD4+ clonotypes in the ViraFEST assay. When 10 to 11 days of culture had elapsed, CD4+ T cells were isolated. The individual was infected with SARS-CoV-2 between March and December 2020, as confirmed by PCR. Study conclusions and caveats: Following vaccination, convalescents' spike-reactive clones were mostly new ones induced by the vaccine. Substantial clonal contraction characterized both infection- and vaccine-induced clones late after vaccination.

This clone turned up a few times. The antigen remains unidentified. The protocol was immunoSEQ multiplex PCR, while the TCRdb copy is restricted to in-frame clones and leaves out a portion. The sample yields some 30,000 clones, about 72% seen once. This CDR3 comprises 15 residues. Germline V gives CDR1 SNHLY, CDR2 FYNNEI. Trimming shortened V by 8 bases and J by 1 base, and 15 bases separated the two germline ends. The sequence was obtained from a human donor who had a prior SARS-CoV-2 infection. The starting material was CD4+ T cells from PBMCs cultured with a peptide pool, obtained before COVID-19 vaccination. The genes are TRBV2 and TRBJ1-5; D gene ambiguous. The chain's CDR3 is CASSREFASNQPQHF. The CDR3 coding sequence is TGTGCCAGCTCTCGTGAATTCGCGAGCAATCAGCCCCAGCATTTT.